This T cell receptor beta chain was found in a study of blood T cell repertoires in COVID-19. Study processing details: Counts of nucleated cells, estimated from reference gene primer amplification, were obtained. TCRdb's table, derived via immunoSEQ multiplex PCR, lists solely in-frame clones and lacks some. The V and J calls and clone size come from that table; D and trimming were worked out from the DNA. Of some 210,000 clones in the sample, roughly 87% are singletons; the top ten hold 10% to 13%. Living in under 30 US areas, the participants were between roughly 18 and 90 years of age. Germline values: CDR1 MGHDK, CDR2 SYGVNS. V dropped 3 bases and J dropped 6; count of bases not matched to a gene: 11. The CDR3 covers 15 residues.

The sample consisted of PBMCs or T cells enriched from blood (not recorded which). This chain uses TRBV25-1 with TRBJ2-7; 7 nucleotides match TRBD1. This TCR was recovered from a man aged 18 to 30 with acute COVID-19. The CDR3 DNA follows: TGTGCCAGCAGTGAGACCGGGACAGATAGTCCCGAGCAGTACTTC. Protein: CASSETGTDSPEQYF.